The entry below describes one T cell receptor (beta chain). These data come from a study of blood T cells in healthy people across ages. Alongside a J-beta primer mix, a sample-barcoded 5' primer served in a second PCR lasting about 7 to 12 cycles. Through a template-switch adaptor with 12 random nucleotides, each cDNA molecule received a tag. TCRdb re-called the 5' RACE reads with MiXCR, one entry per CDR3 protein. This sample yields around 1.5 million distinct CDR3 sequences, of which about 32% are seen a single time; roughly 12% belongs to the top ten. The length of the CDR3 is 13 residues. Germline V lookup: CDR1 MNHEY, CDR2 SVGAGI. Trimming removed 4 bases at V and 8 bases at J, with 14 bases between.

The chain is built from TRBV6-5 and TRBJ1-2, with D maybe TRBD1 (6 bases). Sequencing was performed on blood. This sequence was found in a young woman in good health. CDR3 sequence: CASSFRPGAGYTF. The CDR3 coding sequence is TGTGCCAGCAGTTTCCGGCCAGGGGCGGGCTACACCTTC.